The clone carrying this T cell receptor (beta chain) was seen only a few times. Germline and junction disagree at one end, which may indicate a read error. TCRdb fed the 5' RACE reads into MiXCR, producing one record per CDR3 protein. The data hold around 470,000 distinct CDR3 sequences, with 13% to 15% observed a single time. The CDR3 has 13 amino acids. Germline loops: CDR1 LNHNV, CDR2 YYDKDF (reference sequence). This sample was included in a study of identical twins. Separately, the same data were catalogued under a study of yellow fever vaccine responses in identical twins.

The V and J genes are TRBV15 and TRBJ2-1, with D possibly TRBD1 on 6 matching bases. The material sequenced was CD4+ T cells sorted from blood. The TCR was taken from a woman aged 18-35 years in good health. The CDR3 region is CATSRDLGDQGIF. Written as DNA, the CDR3 is TGTGCCACCAGCAGAGATTTGGGAGACCAGGGGATCTTC.